The 20 T cell receptor beta chains listed next were all sequenced from one sample in a study of long-term antiretroviral therapy in people with HIV. At survey level, the immunoSEQ assay was run in its v3.0 version. Assay: immunoSEQ multiplex PCR; the TCRdb copy retains only in-frame clones and omits some. The table has fewer than 45,000 clones, roughly four fifths seen once; the top ten hold roughly 14%. The sequenced sample was unsorted PBMCs, obtained 0.3 years after starting antiretroviral therapy. The receptors originated from a man between 18 and 29 years old with HIV.

The chain carries TRBV2 and TRBJ2-3; TRBD1 might be the D (6 bases). Trimming cost V 10 bases and J 0 bases, with 11 bases left between them. This CDR3 is 13 amino acids long. CDR1 is SNHLY, CDR2 FYNNEI, per germline. CDR3 nucleotides: TGTGCCAAACAGGGTCTTAGCACAGATACGCAGTATTTT. Translating gives CAKQGLSTDTQYF.

The chain joins TRBV5-1 to TRBJ2-5, with TRBD2 as a possible D gene (6 bases). The CDR3 is 15 residues long. Trimming left V 3 bases short and J 1 base short, with 13 bases between. Germline loops: CDR1 SGHRS, CDR2 YFSETQ. The CDR3 coding sequence is TGCGCCAGCAGCTCTCGCGGGAACCTCCAAGAGACCCAGTACTTC. Translated: CASSSRGNLQETQYF. Supplemented by reference TRBV5-1 and TRBJ2-5, the full variable domain reads KAGVTQTPRYLIKTRGQQVTLSCSPISGHRSVSWYQQTPGQGLQFLFEYFSETQRNKGNFPGRFSGRQFSNSRSEMNVSTLELGDSALYLCASSSRGNLQETQYFGPGTRLLVL.

This chain uses TRBV19 with TRBJ2-5; D tentatively reads TRBD1 or TRBD2 (5 bases each). This CDR3 spans 14 amino acids. The germline V gene encodes CDR1 LNHDA and CDR2 SQIVND (reference sequence). The V and J ends lost 4 bases and 5 bases respectively, with 14 bases between them. This CDR3 is CASSTPEGWETQYF. CDR3 DNA sequence: TGTGCCAGTAGTACCCCCGAGGGGTGGGAGACCCAGTACTTC.

This clone has just one count. The chain has TRBV15 and TRBJ2-7; a possible D gene is TRBD2 (5 bases). Germline CDR1 and CDR2: LNHNV and YYDKDF (reference sequence). The V end was cut by 6 bases, the J end by 7 bases, with 19 bases between. The CDR3 is made up of 14 amino acids. In DNA, the CDR3 is TGTGCCACCAGTCCGCGGTCAGGCGGCGGGGAGCAGTACTTC. Translating it yields CATSPRSGGGEQYF.

The chain carries TRBV6-1 and TRBJ2-7; 8 bases are a match to TRBD1. Losses at the gene ends were 4 bases for V and 5 bases for J; bases not matched to a gene: 13. CDR3 length equals 16 residues. Germline V gene data show CDR1 as MNHNS and CDR2 as SASEGT. The CDR3: CASSVHPGGPIDEQYF. As DNA, the CDR3 is TGTGCCAGCAGTGTGCACCCAGGGGGCCCAATCGACGAGCAGTACTTC.

The chain recombines TRBV5-1 with TRBJ1-2; 9 bases are shared with TRBD1. The CDR3 length is 15 residues. Germline V gene sequence: CDR1 SGHRS, CDR2 YFSETQ. The V segment lost 0 bases and the J segment 1 base; nucleotides outside the gene matches: 1. This CDR3 is CASSLGQGVNYGYTF. DNA of the CDR3: TGCGCCAGCAGCTTGGGACAGGGGGTTAACTATGGCTACACCTTC.

The chain links TRBV5-1 to TRBJ2-5; D is unclear. V was clipped by 2 bases and J by 3 bases, with 11 bases between them. The CDR3 is made up of 14 amino acids. Germline CDR1 is SGHRS and CDR2 is YFSETQ. CDR3 region: CASSFYGVEETQYF. The CDR3 nucleotides read TGCGCCAGCAGCTTCTATGGGGTAGAAGAGACCCAGTACTTC.

This clone showed up just once. The V call is TRBV30, the J call TRBJ1-2; D is uncertain. Trimming took off 3 bases at V and 5 bases at J, with 19 bases between the two ends. This CDR3 contains 15 residues. Looked up from germline, CDR1 is GTSNPN and CDR2 is SVGIG (reference sequence). CDR3 region: CAWRGWMWGGYGYTF. CDR3 sequence (DNA): TGTGCCTGGAGGGGCTGGATGTGGGGAGGATATGGCTACACCTTC.

This clone turned up a few times. This rearrangement joins TRBV30 to TRBJ1-5, with 7 bases lining up with TRBD1. The trim removed 4 bases at V and 0 bases at J, leaving 6 bases unmatched. There are 15 residues in the CDR3. Germline loops: CDR1 GTSNPN, CDR2 SVGIG (reference sequence). The DNA for the CDR3 is TGTGCCTGGACCCCGGGGACAGCTAGCAATCAGCCCCAGCATTTT. Protein product: CAWTPGTASNQPQHF.

This clone appeared a few times. The chain links TRBV7-9 to TRBJ2-7; D is unclear. V was pared by 1 base and J by 3 bases, with 4 bases between. In germline, CDR1 is SEHNR, CDR2 FQNEAQ (reference sequence). CDR3 length: 12 residues. CDR3 amino acids: CASSLVFYEQYF. Here the CDR3 DNA reads TGTGCCAGCAGCTTAGTATTCTACGAGCAGTACTTC.

This chain links TRBV28 with TRBJ1-1; 7 nucleotides agree with TRBD1. The junction had 2 bases not matched to a gene; V was cut back by 3 bases and J by 4 bases. Germline CDR1 reads MDHEN; CDR2 reads SYDVKM. This CDR3 comprises 13 residues. The CDR3 protein is CASSFQGGTEAFF. For the CDR3, the DNA is TGTGCCAGCAGTTTCCAGGGGGGCACTGAAGCTTTCTTT.

This clone is a singleton in its sample. The chain uses TRBV25-1 and TRBJ1-2; perhaps TRBD1 as D (5 bases). Trimming left V 1 base short and J 6 bases short, with 12 bases between. CDR1 and CDR2 (germline): MGHDK, SYGVNS. The CDR3 has 14 amino acids. The CDR3 nucleotides read TGTGCCAGCAGTGAATTAGTGACAGCGAATGGCTACACCTTC. Amino acid sequence: CASSELVTANGYTF.

This chain joins TRBV16 and TRBJ1-3, with 7 bases that match TRBD1. The V gene's germline CDR1 is KGHSY and CDR2 FQNENV. Losses at the gene ends were 0 bases for V and 1 base for J; bases not matched to a gene: 15. The CDR3 consists of 20 residues. DNA of the CDR3: TGTGCCAGCAGCCAATCCTCCAGGGGGGCGCGACACCTTTCTGGAAACACCATATATTTT. The encoded protein is CASSQSSRGARHLSGNTIYF.

This clone was counted between two and nine times. The chain employs TRBV6-5 and TRBJ1-2; D remains ambiguous. CDR1 and CDR2 (germline): MNHEY, SVGAGI. The germline V and J ends were trimmed by 2 bases and 2 bases, with 6 bases remaining between them. The CDR3 totals 13 residues. CDR3 sequence: CASSYRVNYGYTF. The CDR3 DNA sequence: TGTGCCAGCAGTTACAGGGTGAACTATGGCTACACCTTC.

The chain has TRBV15 and TRBJ2-3, with 11 positions matching TRBD2. V lost 0 bases, J lost 4 bases, and 0 bases stayed unmatched. There are 15 residues in the CDR3. In germline, CDR1 is LNHNV, CDR2 YYDKDF (reference sequence). The CDR3 nucleotides are TGTGCCACCAGCAGAGATAGCGGGGGGGCAGATACGCAGTATTTT. This codes for CATSRDSGGADTQYF.

The rearrangement links TRBV19 to TRBJ1-2, with 9 bases lining up with TRBD1. The trim removed 8 bases at V and 6 bases at J, leaving 10 bases unmatched. The CDR3 covers 14 residues. Per germline, CDR1 LNHDA and CDR2 SQIVND (reference sequence). CDR3 nucleotides: TGTGCCAGTGGGAAGGGACAGGGTTTGCATGGCTACACCTTC. It codes for CASGKGQGLHGYTF.

This chain uses TRBV2 with TRBJ2-7, with 8 bases aligning to TRBD2. The V gene end was trimmed by 6 bases and the J gene end by 3 bases; junction bases not matched to a gene: 7. The CDR3 is 14 residues long. From germline, CDR1 is SNHLY and CDR2 FYNNEI. The DNA of the CDR3 is TGTGCCAGCAGAATCGGGACTAGTGGCTACGAGCAGTACTTC. Translation: CASRIGTSGYEQYF. Drawing the rest from reference TRBV2 and TRBJ2-7, the complete variable domain is EPEVTQTPSHQVTQMGQEVILRCVPISNHLYFYWYRQILGQKVEFLVSFYNNEISEKSEIFDDQFSVERPDGSNFTLKIRSTKLEDSAMYFCASRIGTSGYEQYFGPGTRLTVT.

V is TRBV5-6 and J is TRBJ2-7; no firm D call. Trimming cost V 2 bases and J 3 bases, with 9 bases left between them. Germline-derived CDR1 and CDR2 are SGHDT and YYEEEE. CDR3 length equals 13 residues. The CDR3 is CASSFYANYEQYF. The CDR3 DNA reads TGTGCCAGCAGCTTTTACGCCAACTACGAGCAGTACTTC.

The rearrangement joins TRBV7-9 to TRBJ2-7, with TRBD2 as a possible D gene (5 bases). Trimming stripped 5 bases from V and 3 bases from J, with 14 bases between. The CDR3 loop spans 14 amino acids. The germline CDR1 and CDR2 sequences are SEHNR and FQNEAQ (reference sequence). CDR3 loop: CASSPHAGSYEQYF. The DNA of the CDR3 is TGTGCCAGCAGCCCCCACGCGGGCAGCTACGAGCAGTACTTC.

The CDR3 loop reads CASSSGGPLTDTQYF. DNA for the CDR3: TGTGCCAGCAGCTCAGGGGGGCCCCTCACAGATACGCAGTATTTT. V gene TRBV27 combines with J gene TRBJ2-3; maybe TRBD1 (7 bases). Deletions cut 6 bases from V and 2 bases from J, with 15 bases between. The CDR3 extends over 15 amino acids. In germline, CDR1 is MNHEY, CDR2 SMNVEV (reference sequence).